This T cell receptor (beta chain) came from a study of blood T cell repertoires in COVID-19. Study details: There were acute and convalescent COVID-19 samples, and they came from the United States, Italy and Spain. Nucleic acid was either cDNA or gDNA, and it came from T cells, B-cell-depleted T cells, or PBMCs.

Seattle cases were enrolled at active infection and followed longitudinally. Measured with immunoSEQ multiplex PCR; TCRdb has only the in-frame clones, and not every one. The data show 250,000 to 300,000 clones, about 90% seen once. CDR3 length: 14 residues. Germline assignment: CDR1 SSHAT and CDR2 FNYEAQ (reference sequence). V was shortened by 5 bases and J by 5 bases, with 12 bases between the two germline ends. The chain links TRBV7-7 to TRBJ1-4; D remains unclear. Specimen: peripheral blood. The source is a woman aged 30 to 39 with COVID-19, enrolled during active disease. The CDR3 DNA reads as TGTGCCAGCAGCCCGGGGTATGGGAATGAAAAACTGTTTTTT. Translated: CASSPGYGNEKLFF.